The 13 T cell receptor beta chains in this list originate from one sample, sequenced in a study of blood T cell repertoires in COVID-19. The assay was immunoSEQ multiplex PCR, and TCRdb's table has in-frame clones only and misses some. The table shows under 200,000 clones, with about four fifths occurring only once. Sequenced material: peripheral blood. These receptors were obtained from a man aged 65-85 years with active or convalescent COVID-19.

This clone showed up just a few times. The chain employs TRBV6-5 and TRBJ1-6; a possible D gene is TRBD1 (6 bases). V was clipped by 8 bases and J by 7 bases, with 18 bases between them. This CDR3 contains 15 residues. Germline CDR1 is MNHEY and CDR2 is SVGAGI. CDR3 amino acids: CASETQGHTNSPLHF. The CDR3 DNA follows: TGTGCCAGCGAGACCCAGGGACACACCAATTCACCCCTCCACTTT.

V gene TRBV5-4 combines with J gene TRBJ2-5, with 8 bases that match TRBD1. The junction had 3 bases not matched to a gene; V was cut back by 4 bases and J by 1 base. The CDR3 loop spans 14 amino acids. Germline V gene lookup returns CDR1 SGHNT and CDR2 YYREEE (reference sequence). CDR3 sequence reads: CASSPGTGQETQYF. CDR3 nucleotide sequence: TGTGCCAGCAGCCCTGGGACAGGCCAAGAGACCCAGTACTTC.

CDR3 in amino acids: CASSLPSGTAYEQYF. In DNA, the CDR3 is TGTGCCAGCAGTCTACCTAGCGGGACCGCCTACGAGCAGTACTTC. V is TRBV2 and J is TRBJ2-7, with 9 nucleotides matching TRBD2. CDR3 length: 15 residues. CDR1 and CDR2 (germline): SNHLY, FYNNEI. V gave up 5 bases and J gave up 2 bases; unmatched junction bases: 7.

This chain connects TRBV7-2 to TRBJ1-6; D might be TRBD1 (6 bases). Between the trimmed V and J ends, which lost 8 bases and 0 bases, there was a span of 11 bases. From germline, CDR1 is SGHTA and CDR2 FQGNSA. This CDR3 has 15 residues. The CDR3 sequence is CASLPDSSYNSPLHF. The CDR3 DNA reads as TGTGCCAGCCTTCCGGACAGCTCCTATAATTCACCCCTCCACTTT.

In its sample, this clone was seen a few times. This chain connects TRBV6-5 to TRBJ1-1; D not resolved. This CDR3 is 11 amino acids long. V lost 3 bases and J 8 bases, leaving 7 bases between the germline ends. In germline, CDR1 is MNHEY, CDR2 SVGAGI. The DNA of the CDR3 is TGTGCCAGCAGTTATCAGTCAGAAGCTTTCTTT. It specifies CASSYQSEAFF.

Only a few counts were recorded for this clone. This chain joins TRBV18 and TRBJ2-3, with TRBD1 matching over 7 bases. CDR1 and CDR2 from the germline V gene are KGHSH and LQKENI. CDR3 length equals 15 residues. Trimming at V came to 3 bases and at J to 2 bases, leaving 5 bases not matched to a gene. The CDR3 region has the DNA TGTGCCAGCTCACCCCCGGGACAGCCCACAGATACGCAGTATTTT. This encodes CASSPPGQPTDTQYF. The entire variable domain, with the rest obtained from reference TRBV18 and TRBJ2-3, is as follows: NAGVMQNPRHLVRRRGQEARLRCSPMKGHSHVYWYRQLPEEGLKFMVYLQKENIIDESGMPKERFSAEFPKEGPSILRIQQVVRGDSAAYFCASSPPGQPTDTQYFGPGTRLTVL.

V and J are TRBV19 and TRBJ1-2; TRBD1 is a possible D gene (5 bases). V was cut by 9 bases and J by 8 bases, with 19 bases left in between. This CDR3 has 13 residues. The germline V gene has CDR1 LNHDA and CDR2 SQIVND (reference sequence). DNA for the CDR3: TGTGCCAGCGAAGGGGTGGCCAGCCACGGCTACACCTTC. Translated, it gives CASEGVASHGYTF.

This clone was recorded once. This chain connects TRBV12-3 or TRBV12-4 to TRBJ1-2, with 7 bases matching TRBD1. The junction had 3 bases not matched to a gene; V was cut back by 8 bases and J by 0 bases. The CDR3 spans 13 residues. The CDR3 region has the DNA TGTGCCAGCGGGCAGGGGGCTAACTATGGCTACACCTTC. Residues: CASGQGANYGYTF.

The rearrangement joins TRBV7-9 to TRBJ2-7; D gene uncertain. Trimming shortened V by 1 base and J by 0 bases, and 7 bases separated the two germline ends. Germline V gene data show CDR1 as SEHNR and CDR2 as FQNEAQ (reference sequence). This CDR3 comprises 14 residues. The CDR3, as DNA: TGTGCCAGCAGCTTAGTCGGAGACTCCTACGAGCAGTACTTC. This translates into CASSLVGDSYEQYF.

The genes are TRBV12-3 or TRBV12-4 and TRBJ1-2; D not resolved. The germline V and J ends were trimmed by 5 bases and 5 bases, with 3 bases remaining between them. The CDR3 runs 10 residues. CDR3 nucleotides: TGTGCCAGCAGTCCTTATGGCTACACCTTC. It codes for CASSPYGYTF.

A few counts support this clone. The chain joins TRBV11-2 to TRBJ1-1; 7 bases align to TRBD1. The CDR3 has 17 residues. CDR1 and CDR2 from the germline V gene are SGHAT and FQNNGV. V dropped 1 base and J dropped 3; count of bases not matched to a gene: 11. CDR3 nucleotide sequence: TGTGCCAGCAGCTTAGGTAGGATCAGGGGGATAGACACTGAAGCTTTCTTT. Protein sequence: CASSLGRIRGIDTEAFF.

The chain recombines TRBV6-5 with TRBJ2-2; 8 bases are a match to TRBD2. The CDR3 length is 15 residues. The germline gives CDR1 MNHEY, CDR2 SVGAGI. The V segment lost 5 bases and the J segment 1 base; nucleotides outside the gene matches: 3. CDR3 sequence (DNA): TGTGCCAGCAGTCTCAGCGGGAGGAACACCGGGGAGCTGTTTTTT. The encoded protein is CASSLSGRNTGELFF.

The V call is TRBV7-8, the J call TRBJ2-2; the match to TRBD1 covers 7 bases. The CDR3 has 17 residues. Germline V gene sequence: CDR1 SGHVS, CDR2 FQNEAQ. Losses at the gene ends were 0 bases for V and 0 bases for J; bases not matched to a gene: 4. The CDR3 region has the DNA TGTGCCAGCAGCTTAGCAACCGGGACAGCGAACACCGGGGAGCTGTTTTTT. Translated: CASSLATGTANTGELFF.